This T cell receptor beta chain emerged from a study of response to subunit inactivated influenza vaccine. TCRdb itself ran the RT-PCR reads through MiXCR, one entry per CDR3 protein. This sample carries some 570,000 distinct CDR3 sequences, approximately 10% of them seen once, and the ten largest clones take 11%. In addition, the sample was reused for a study of T cells expressing NK-cell markers. Turning to that study: As the method of synthesis, 5'RACE template switching with UMIs yielded TCR beta cDNA. The sequencing cohort of eight donors included seven HCMV-seropositive individuals and one seronegative individual. An anti-gamma-delta TCR antibody was added in several experiments. It restricted sorting to alpha-beta TCR-expressing T cells. Similarly, these clonotypes led the CD3+CD56-NKG2C+ fraction as well in a handful of donors. Clarity on HCMV specificity was lacking for the expanded NKG2C+ T cell clones.

Sequences were derived from PBMCs from blood, sampled on the day of vaccination. The receptor was isolated from a man aged 45-60 years who received an inactivated influenza vaccine.

CDR3 in amino acids: CASSAGGATRSYEQYF. CDR3 nucleotide sequence: TGTGCCAGCAGCGCAGGGGGCGCAACCAGGTCCTACGAGCAGTACTTC. The V call is TRBV5-4, the J call TRBJ2-7, with 8 positions matching TRBD1. The CDR3 length is 16 residues. V lost 4 bases and J lost 1; bases outside the gene matches: 10. Germline loops: CDR1 SGHNT, CDR2 YYREEE (reference sequence).